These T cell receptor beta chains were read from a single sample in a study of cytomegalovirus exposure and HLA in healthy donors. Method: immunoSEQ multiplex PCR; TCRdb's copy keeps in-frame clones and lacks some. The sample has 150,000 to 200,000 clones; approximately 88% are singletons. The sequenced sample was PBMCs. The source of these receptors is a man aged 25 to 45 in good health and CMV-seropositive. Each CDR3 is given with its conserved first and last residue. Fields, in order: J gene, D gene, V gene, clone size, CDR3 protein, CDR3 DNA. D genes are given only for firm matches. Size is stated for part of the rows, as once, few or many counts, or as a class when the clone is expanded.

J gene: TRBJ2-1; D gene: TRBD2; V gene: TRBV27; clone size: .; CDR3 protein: CASSIGTSGSWGYNEQFF; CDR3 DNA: TGTGCCAGCAGTATCGGGACTAGCGGGAGCTGGGGGTACAATGAGCAGTTCTTC
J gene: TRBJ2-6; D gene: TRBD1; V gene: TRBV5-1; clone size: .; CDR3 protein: CASSWTGDPGANVLTF; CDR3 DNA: TGCGCCAGCAGCTGGACAGGGGATCCTGGGGCCAACGTCCTGACTTTC
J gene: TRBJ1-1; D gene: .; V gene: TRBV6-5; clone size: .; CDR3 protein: CASSYSPGLNTEAFF; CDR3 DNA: TGTGCCAGCAGTTACTCTCCAGGGCTGAACACTGAAGCTTTCTTT
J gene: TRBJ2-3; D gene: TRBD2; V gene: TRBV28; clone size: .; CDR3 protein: CASSLSGAGLGNTQYF; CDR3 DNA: TGTGCCAGCAGTTTATCGGGCGCGGGACTAGGAAATACGCAGTATTTT
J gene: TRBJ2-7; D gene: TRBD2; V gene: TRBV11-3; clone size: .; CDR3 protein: CASSQAAGGTYEQYF; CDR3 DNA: TGTGCCAGCAGCCAAGCGGCGGGAGGGACCTACGAGCAGTACTTC
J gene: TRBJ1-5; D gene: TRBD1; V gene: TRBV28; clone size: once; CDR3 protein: CASRRQGTSNQPQHF; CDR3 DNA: TGTGCCAGCAGGAGACAGGGCACTAGCAATCAGCCCCAGCATTTT
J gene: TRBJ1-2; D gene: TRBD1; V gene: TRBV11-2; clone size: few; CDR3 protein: CASSFLATGTEGKGYTF; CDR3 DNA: TGTGCCAGCAGCTTTTTGGCCACCGGGACAGAGGGTAAGGGCTACACCTTC
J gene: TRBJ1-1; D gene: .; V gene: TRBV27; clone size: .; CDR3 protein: CASSLWGRNTEAFF; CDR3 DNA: TGTGCCAGCAGTTTATGGGGGCGGAACACTGAAGCTTTCTTT
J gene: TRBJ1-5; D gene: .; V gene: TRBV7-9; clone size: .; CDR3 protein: CASSSSWGKDQPQHF; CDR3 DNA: TGTGCCAGCAGCTCCTCTTGGGGCAAGGATCAGCCCCAGCATTTT
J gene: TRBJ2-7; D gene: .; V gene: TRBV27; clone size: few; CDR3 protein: CASSFRQGLREQYF; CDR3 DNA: TGTGCCAGCAGTTTTCGGCAGGGACTCCGCGAGCAGTACTTC
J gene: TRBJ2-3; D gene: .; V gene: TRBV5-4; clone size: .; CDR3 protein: CASSLDETNTQYF; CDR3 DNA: TGTGCCAGCAGCCTAGACGAGACGAATACGCAGTATTTT
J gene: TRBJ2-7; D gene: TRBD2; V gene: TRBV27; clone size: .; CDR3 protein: CASSSPSGTRPYEQYF; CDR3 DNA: TGTGCCAGCAGTTCTCCGTCCGGGACTAGACCCTACGAGCAGTACTTC
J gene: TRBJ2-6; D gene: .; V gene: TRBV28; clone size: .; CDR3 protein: CASRPGSGANVLTF; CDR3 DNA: TGTGCCAGCAGGCCCGGTTCTGGGGCCAACGTCCTGACTTTC
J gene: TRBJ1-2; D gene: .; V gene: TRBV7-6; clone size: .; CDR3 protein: CASSSLPGVEYGYIF; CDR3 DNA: TGTGCCAGCAGCTCCCTGCCGGGGGTGGAGTATGGCTACATCTTC
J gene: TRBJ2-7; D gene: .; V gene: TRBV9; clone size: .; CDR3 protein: CASSVGQVSYEQYF; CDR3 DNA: TGTGCCAGCAGCGTAGGACAGGTCTCCTACGAGCAGTACTTC
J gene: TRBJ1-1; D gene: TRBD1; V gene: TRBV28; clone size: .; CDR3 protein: CASRLGGDRPGAEAFF; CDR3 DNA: TGTGCCAGCAGGCTGGGAGGGGACAGGCCTGGGGCTGAAGCTTTCTTT
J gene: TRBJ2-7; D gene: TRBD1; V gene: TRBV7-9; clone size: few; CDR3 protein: CASSPTGDEQYF; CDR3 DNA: TGTGCCAGCAGCCCTACAGGGGACGAGCAGTACTTC
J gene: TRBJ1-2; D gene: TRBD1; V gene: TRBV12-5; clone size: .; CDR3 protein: CASGLGAGGINYGYTF; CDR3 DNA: TGTGCTAGTGGTTTGGGTGCAGGGGGTATTAACTATGGCTACACCTTC
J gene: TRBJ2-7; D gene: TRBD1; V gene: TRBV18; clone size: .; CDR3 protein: CASSRTGTEIYEQYF; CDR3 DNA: TGTGCCAGCTCACGAACCGGGACAGAGATCTACGAGCAGTACTTC
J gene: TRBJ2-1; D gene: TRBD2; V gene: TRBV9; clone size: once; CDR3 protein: CASSALRTGLAGEGTYNEQFF; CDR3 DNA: TGTGCCAGCAGCGCCTTAAGAACCGGACTAGCGGGAGAAGGGACGTACAATGAGCAGTTCTTC
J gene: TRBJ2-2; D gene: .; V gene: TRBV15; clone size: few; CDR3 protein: CATSRTLPQTGPAGELFF; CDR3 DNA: TGTGCCACCAGCAGAACCCTCCCCCAGACAGGCCCTGCCGGGGAGCTGTTTTTT
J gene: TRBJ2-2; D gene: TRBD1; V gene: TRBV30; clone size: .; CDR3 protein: CAWTSGGRDTGELFF; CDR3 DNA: TGTGCCTGGACCTCAGGGGGTAGAGACACCGGGGAGCTGTTTTTT
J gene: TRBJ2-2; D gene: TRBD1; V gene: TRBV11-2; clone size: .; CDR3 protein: CASSPQIGQGSGELFF; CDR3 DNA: TGTGCCAGCAGCCCCCAGATAGGACAGGGTAGCGGGGAGCTGTTTTTT
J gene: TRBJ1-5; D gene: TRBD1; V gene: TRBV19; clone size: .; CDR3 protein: CASGPTGGRDQPQHF; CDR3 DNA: TGTGCCAGTGGTCCGACAGGGGGTAGGGATCAGCCCCAGCATTTT
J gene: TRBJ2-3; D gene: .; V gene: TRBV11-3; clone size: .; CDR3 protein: CASSLGTASTDTQYF; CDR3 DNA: TGTGCCAGCAGCTTAGGGACTGCTAGCACAGATACGCAGTATTTT
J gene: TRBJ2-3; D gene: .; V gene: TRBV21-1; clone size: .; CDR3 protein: CASSKKETHTDTQYF; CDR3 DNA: TGTGCCAGCAGCAAAAAGGAGACTCACACAGATACGCAGTATTTT
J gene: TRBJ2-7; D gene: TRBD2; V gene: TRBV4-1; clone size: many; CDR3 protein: CASSRTSGPYEQYF; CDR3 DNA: TGCGCCAGCAGCCGGACTAGCGGCCCCTACGAGCAGTACTTC